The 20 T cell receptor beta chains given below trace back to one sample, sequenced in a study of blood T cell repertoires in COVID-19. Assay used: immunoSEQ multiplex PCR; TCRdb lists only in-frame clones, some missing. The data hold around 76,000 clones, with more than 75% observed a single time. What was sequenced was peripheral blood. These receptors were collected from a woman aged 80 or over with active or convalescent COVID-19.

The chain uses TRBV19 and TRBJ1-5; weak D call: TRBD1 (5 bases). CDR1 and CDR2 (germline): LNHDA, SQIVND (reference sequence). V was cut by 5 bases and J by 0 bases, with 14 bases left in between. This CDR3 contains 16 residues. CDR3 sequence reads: CASSANTGISNQPQHF. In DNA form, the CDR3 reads TGTGCCAGTAGTGCCAACACAGGAATTAGCAATCAGCCCCAGCATTTT.

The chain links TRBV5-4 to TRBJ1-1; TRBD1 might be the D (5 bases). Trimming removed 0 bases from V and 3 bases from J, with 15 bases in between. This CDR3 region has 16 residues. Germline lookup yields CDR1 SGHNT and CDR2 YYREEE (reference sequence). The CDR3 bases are TGTGCCAGCAGCTTGGAGGTCGCCGGGGGGGACACTGAAGCTTTCTTT. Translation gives CASSLEVAGGDTEAFF.

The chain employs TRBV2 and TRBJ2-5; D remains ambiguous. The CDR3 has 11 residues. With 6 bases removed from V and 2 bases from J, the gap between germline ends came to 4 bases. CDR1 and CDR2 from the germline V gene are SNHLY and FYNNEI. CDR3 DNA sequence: TGTGCCAGCAGCCCACAAGAGACCCAGTACTTC. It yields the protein CASSPQETQYF.

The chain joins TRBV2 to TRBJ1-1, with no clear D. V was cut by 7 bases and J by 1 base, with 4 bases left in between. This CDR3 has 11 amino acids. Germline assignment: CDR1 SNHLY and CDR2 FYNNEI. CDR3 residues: CASKANTEAFF. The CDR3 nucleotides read TGTGCCAGCAAAGCGAACACTGAAGCTTTCTTT. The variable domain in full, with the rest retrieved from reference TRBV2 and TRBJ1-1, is EPEVTQTPSHQVTQMGQEVILRCVPISNHLYFYWYRQILGQKVEFLVSFYNNEISEKSEIFDDQFSVERPDGSNFTLKIRSTKLEDSAMYFCASKANTEAFFGQGTRLTVV.

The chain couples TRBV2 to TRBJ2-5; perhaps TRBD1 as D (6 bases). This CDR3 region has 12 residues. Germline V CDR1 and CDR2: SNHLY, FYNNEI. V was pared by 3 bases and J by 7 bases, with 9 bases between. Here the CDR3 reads CASSELRGTQYF. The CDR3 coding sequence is TGTGCCAGCAGTGAGCTCAGGGGGACCCAGTACTTC.

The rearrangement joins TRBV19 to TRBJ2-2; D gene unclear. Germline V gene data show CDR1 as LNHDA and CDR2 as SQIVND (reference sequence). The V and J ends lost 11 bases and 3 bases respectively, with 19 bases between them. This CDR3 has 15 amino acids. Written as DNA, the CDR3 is TGTGCCTCCTCCCGTCCGGCAGACTACACCGGGGAGCTGTTTTTT. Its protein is CASSRPADYTGELFF.

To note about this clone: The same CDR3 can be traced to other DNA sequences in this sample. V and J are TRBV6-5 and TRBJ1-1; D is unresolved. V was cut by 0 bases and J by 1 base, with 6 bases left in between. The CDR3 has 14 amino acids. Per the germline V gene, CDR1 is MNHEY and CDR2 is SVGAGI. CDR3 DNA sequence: TGTGCCAGCAGTTACTCTCGGGGGAACACTGAAGCTTTCTTT. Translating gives CASSYSRGNTEAFF.

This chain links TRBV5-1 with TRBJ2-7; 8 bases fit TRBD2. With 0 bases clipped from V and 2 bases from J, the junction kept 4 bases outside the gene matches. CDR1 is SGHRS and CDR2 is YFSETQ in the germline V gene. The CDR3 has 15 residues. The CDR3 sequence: CASSLGVAGTYEQYF. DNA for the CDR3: TGCGCCAGCAGCTTGGGGGTAGCGGGGACCTACGAGCAGTACTTC. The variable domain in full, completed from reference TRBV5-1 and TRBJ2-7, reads KAGVTQTPRYLIKTRGQQVTLSCSPISGHRSVSWYQQTPGQGLQFLFEYFSETQRNKGNFPGRFSGRQFSNSRSEMNVSTLELGDSALYLCASSLGVAGTYEQYFGPGTRLTVT.

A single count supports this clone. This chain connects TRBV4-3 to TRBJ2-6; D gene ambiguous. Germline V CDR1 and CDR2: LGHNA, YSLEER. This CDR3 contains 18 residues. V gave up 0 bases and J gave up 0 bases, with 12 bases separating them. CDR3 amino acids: CASSQDRRNPSGANVLTF. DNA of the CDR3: TGCGCCAGCAGCCAAGATAGAAGAAATCCCTCTGGGGCCAACGTCCTGACTTTC.

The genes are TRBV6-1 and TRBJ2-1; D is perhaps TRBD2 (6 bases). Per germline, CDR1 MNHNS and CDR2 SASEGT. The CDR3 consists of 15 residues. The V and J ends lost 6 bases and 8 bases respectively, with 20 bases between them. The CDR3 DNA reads TGTGCCAGCAGGATACCGGGGCTAGCGACCCATGAGCAGTTCTTC. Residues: CASRIPGLATHEQFF.

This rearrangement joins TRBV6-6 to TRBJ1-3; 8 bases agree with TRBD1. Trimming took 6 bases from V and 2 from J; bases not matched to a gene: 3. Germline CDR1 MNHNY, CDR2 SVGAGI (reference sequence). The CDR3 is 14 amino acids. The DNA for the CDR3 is TGTGCCAGCAGAACAGGGGGGACTGGAAACACCATATATTTT. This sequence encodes CASRTGGTGNTIYF.

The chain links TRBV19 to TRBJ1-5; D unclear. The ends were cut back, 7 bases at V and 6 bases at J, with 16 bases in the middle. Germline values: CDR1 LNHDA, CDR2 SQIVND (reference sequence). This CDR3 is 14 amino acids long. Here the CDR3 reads CASTTSGFGQPQHF. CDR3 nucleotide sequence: TGTGCCAGTACCACATCGGGGTTTGGTCAGCCCCAGCATTTT.

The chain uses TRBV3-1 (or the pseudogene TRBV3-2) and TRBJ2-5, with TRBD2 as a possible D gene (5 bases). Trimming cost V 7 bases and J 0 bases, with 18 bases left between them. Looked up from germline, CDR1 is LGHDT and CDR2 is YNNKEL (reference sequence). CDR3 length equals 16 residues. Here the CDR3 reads CASTLASPGHQETQYF. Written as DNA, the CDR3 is TGTGCCAGCACCCTAGCTTCGCCGGGTCACCAAGAGACCCAGTACTTC.

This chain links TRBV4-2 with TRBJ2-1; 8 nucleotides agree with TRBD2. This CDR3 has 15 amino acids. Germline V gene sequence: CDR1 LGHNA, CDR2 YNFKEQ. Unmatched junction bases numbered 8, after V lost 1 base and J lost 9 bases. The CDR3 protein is CASSQATGGPPEQFF. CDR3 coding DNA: TGTGCCAGCAGCCAAGCGACGGGGGGGCCCCCTGAGCAGTTCTTC.

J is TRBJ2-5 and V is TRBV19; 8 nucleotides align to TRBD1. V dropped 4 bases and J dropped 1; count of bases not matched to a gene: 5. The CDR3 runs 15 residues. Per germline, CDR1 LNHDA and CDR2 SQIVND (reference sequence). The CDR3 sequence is CASSTGTGFQETQYF. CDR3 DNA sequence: TGTGCCAGTAGTACCGGGACAGGTTTCCAAGAGACCCAGTACTTC.

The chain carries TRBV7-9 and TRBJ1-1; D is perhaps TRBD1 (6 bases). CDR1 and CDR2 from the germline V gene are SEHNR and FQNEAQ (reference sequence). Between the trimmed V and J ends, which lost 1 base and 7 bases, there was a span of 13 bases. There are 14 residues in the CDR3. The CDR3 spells CASSLVGARNEAFF. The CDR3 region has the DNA TGTGCCAGCAGCTTAGTGGGGGCTAGGAATGAAGCTTTCTTT.

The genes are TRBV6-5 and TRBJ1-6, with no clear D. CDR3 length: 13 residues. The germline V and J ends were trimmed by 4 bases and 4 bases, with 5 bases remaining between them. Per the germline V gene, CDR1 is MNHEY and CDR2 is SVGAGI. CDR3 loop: CASSWSYNSPLHF. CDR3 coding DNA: TGTGCCAGCAGTTGGAGTTATAATTCACCCCTCCACTTT.

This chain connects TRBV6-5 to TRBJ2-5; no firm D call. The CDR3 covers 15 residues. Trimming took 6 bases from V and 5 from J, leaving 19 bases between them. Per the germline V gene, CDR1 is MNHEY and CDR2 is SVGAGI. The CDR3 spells CASSQTAVRVETQYF. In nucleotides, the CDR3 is TGTGCCAGCAGCCAAACGGCCGTTCGGGTGGAGACCCAGTACTTC.

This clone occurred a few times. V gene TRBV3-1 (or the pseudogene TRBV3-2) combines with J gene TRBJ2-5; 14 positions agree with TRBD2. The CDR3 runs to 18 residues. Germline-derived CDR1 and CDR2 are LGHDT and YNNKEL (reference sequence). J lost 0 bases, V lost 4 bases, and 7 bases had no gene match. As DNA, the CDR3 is TGTGCCAGCAGCCCCGGACTAGCGGGGGGCCTCTACCAAGAGACCCAGTACTTC. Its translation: CASSPGLAGGLYQETQYF.

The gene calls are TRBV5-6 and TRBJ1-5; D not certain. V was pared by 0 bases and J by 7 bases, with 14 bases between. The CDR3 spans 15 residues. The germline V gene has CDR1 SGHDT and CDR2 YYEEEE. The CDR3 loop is CASSLGVEGGQPQHF. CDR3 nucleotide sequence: TGTGCCAGCAGCTTGGGGGTGGAGGGCGGCCAGCCCCAGCATTTT.